The source of this T cell receptor beta chain is a study of T cells in Graves' hyperthyroidism and ophthalmopathy. Findings and limits, study-wide: Peripheral blood also featured most of the thyroid clonotypes expanded above 0.001.

A Clinical Activity Score of at least 3, a NOSPECS grade of at least 4 and a duration under 3 months were recorded in the ophthalmopathy patients. Fresh peripheral blood, around 9.3 ml, was the source of the PBMCs. TCR beta CDR3 regions were amplified from RNA. First-round RT-PCR of the TCR CDR3 relied on the HTBI primer set. TCRdb reanalysed the multiplex PCR reads using MiXCR and keeps one entry per CDR3 protein. The data show fewer than 450,000 distinct CDR3 sequences, more than 12% seen once. There are 14 residues in the CDR3. The V end was cut by 3 bases, the J end by 2 bases, with 9 bases between. Germline lookup yields CDR1 SGDLS and CDR2 YYNGEE. Of note for this clonotype: Its matching antigen is unknown.

Material for sequencing was blood. This sequence was found in a middle-aged man with Graves' ophthalmopathy. This chain links TRBV9 with TRBJ2-1, with TRBD1 as a possible D gene (6 bases). CDR3 DNA sequence: TGTGCCAGCAGCGGCAGGGGTCCCTACAATGAGCAGTTCTTC. It yields the protein CASSGRGPYNEQFF.